This T cell receptor (beta chain) derives from a study of cytomegalovirus exposure and HLA in healthy donors. The PCR ran on 60 Vbeta and 13 Jbeta primers. Profiled with immunoSEQ multiplex PCR; TCRdb holds only in-frame clones, not every one. The sample holds tens of thousands of clones, about four fifths seen once. Sequencing input: PBMCs. This sequence originates from a man aged 30 to 39 in good health and CMV-seronegative.

The CDR3 region has the DNA TGTGCCAGCAGTGCAGATTGGACTAGCGATGAGCAGTTCTTC. Translated, it gives CASSADWTSDEQFF. The chain joins TRBV6-4 to TRBJ2-1; 9 bases line up with TRBD2. This CDR3 is 14 amino acids long. The ends lost 4 bases at V and 8 bases at J; junction bases unmatched: 6. Germline lookup yields CDR1 MRHNA and CDR2 SNTAGT.